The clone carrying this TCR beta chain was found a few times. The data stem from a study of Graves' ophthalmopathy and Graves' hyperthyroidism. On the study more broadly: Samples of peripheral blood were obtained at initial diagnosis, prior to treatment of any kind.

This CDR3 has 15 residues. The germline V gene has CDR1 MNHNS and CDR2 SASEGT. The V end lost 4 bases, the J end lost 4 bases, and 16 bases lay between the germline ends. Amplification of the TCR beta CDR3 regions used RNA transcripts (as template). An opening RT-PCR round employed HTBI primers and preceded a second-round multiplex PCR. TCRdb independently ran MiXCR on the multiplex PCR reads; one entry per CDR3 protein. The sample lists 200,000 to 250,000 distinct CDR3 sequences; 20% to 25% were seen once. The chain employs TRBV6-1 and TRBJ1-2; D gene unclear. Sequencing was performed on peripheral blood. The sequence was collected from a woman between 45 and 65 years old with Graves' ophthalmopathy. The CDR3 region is CASSAWTEAGYGYTF. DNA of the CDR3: TGTGCCAGCAGTGCCTGGACCGAGGCCGGCTATGGCTACACCTTC.